The 17 T cell receptor beta chains in this list originate from one sample, sequenced in a study of blood T cell repertoires in COVID-19. Assay: immunoSEQ multiplex PCR; the TCRdb copy retains only in-frame clones and omits some. The profile shows approximately 240,000 clones, around four fifths of them singletons. Input material: peripheral blood. The source of these receptors is a woman over 75 with active or convalescent COVID-19.

The DNA for the CDR3 is TGTGCCAGCAGTGACCAAACAGGGGGAGGTAAAATGAACACTGAAGCTTTCTTT. Its translation: CASSDQTGGGKMNTEAFF. V gene TRBV6-4 combines with J gene TRBJ1-1; 8 nucleotides line up with TRBD1. The trim removed 2 bases at V and 0 bases at J, leaving 11 bases unmatched. The CDR3 runs 18 residues. Germline V gene data show CDR1 as MRHNA and CDR2 as SNTAGT.

The sample holds one count of this clone. The V and J genes are TRBV7-9 and TRBJ1-5; tentatively, D is TRBD1 (5 bases). Trimming cost V 5 bases and J 0 bases, with 11 bases left between them. The CDR3 runs to 15 residues. Germline V gene data show CDR1 as SEHNR and CDR2 as FQNEAQ (reference sequence). CDR3 DNA sequence: TGTGCCAGCAGCCCTGGACATCATAGCAATCAGCCCCAGCATTTT. Protein: CASSPGHHSNQPQHF.

This clone was picked up one time. V is TRBV30 and J is TRBJ1-3, with D unclear. Germline CDR1 and CDR2: GTSNPN and SVGIG (reference sequence). This CDR3 contains 14 residues. V lost 0 bases to trimming and J lost 2 bases, with 8 bases between them. CDR3 residues: CAWSVGGTGNTIYF. In DNA, the CDR3 is TGTGCCTGGAGTGTAGGCGGAACTGGAAACACCATATATTTT.

The gene calls are TRBV6-1 and TRBJ2-1; 9 positions agree with TRBD2. From germline, CDR1 is MNHNS and CDR2 SASEGT. The trim removed 3 bases at V and 4 bases at J, leaving 4 bases unmatched. The CDR3 sequence is 15 residues long. CDR3 sequence (DNA): TGTGCCAGCAGTGATTTTCTAGCGGGGTACAATGAGCAGTTCTTC. Translation gives CASSDFLAGYNEQFF.

The chain is built from TRBV4-3 and TRBJ2-1, with 7 positions matching TRBD1. CDR3 length: 15 amino acids. The trim removed 2 bases at V and 4 bases at J, leaving 5 bases unmatched. Germline V CDR1 and CDR2: LGHNA, YSLEER. CDR3 coding DNA: TGCGCCAGCAGCCAATCCAGGGGGATATACAATGAGCAGTTCTTC. Amino acids: CASSQSRGIYNEQFF.

This chain joins TRBV6-8 and TRBJ1-6, with D possibly matching TRBD1 (6 bases). The ends were cut back, 4 bases at V and 11 bases at J, with 12 bases in the middle. CDR1 MNHGY and CDR2 SAAAGT come from the germline V gene. CDR3 length equals 13 residues. The CDR3 DNA is TGTGCCAGCAGTTCCACAGGGATGCCACCCCTCCACTTT. This codes for CASSSTGMPPLHF.

The chain uses TRBV10-3 and TRBJ1-2; D possibly corresponds to TRBD1 (6 bases). The germline gives CDR1 ENHRY, CDR2 SYGVKD. CDR3 length equals 13 residues. V lost 0 bases to trimming and J lost 9 bases, with 11 bases between them. In DNA form, the CDR3 reads TGTGCCATCAGTGAGTCCTACAGGGATCGCTACACCTTC. It encodes CAISESYRDRYTF.

This sequence joins TRBV27 and TRBJ1-6; TRBD1 matches 7 bases. The CDR3 is 21 amino acids. The junction had 25 bases not matched to a gene; V was cut back by 4 bases and J by 7 bases. Germline assignment: CDR1 MNHEY and CDR2 SMNVEV (reference sequence). CDR3 coding DNA: TGTGCCAGCAGTTCCCAATTATTGTATTTCGAGAGGACAGGCAAAAATTCACCCCTCCACTTT. Amino acid sequence: CASSSQLLYFERTGKNSPLHF.

This chain uses TRBV6-5 with TRBJ1-1, with D maybe TRBD1 (5 bases). CDR1 is MNHEY and CDR2 is SVGAGI in the germline V gene. This CDR3 is 15 amino acids long. The V end was cut by 5 bases, the J end by 5 bases, with 18 bases between. The CDR3, as DNA: TGTGCCAGCAGTCCGGCAGGGTGGAAAAGTACTGAAGCTTTCTTT. This translates into CASSPAGWKSTEAFF.

V and J are TRBV15 and TRBJ2-6, with D unclear. Germline V gives CDR1 LNHNV, CDR2 YYDKDF (reference sequence). The CDR3 runs 16 residues. Trimming stripped 6 bases from V and 1 base from J, with 13 bases between. The CDR3 DNA reads TGTGCCACCAGTTTTCCAGCGTCTTCTGGGGCCAACGTCCTGACTTTC. This translates into CATSFPASSGANVLTF.

The chain carries TRBV2 and TRBJ2-3; 10 bases are shared with TRBD2. The CDR3 covers 16 residues. Per the germline V gene, CDR1 is SNHLY and CDR2 is FYNNEI. Germline trimming cut 2 bases from V and 3 bases from J; bases unmatched to any gene: 5. The CDR3 sequence is CASSEPQRGGTDTQYF. The CDR3 nucleotides read TGTGCCAGCAGTGAACCTCAGCGGGGGGGGACAGATACGCAGTATTTT.

This clone was recorded a few times. This chain joins TRBV7-9 and TRBJ1-5; 8 nucleotides agree with TRBD1. The CDR3 is 16 amino acids. V shed 3 bases and J 5 bases; nucleotides not matched to a gene: 9. Germline assignment: CDR1 SEHNR and CDR2 FQNEAQ (reference sequence). The CDR3 is CASSLEGRGRDQPQHF. The CDR3 coding sequence is TGTGCCAGCAGCTTGGAGGGCAGGGGGCGAGATCAGCCCCAGCATTTT.

On this clone itself: This sequence may be a read error, since a much larger clone differs from it by one base. The V call is TRBV4-3, the J call TRBJ1-6; D gene unclear. The CDR3 length is 15 residues. CDR1 and CDR2 from the germline V gene are LGHNA and YSLEER. V was pared by 0 bases and J by 0 bases, with 3 bases between. The CDR3 region is CASSQDSSYNSPLHF. The CDR3 DNA reads TGCGCCAGCAGCCAAGACAGCTCCTATAATTCACCCCTCCACTTT.

This clone has only one observation. The chain combines TRBV12-3 or TRBV12-4 with TRBJ1-1; D unclear. V shed 3 bases and J shed 1 base, with 3 bases lying between them. This CDR3 comprises 12 residues. The CDR3 DNA is TGTGCCAGCAGTTTTAGGAACACTGAAGCTTTCTTT. It codes for CASSFRNTEAFF.

The chain links TRBV5-6 to TRBJ2-1; the D is unclear. V lost 6 bases and J lost 0, with 16 bases in between. This CDR3 contains 16 residues. Germline assignment: CDR1 SGHDT and CDR2 YYEEEE. The CDR3 coding sequence is TGTGCCAGCACTCTTTTACGGGTGAGCTCCTACAATGAGCAGTTCTTC. The encoded protein is CASTLLRVSSYNEQFF.

The rearrangement joins TRBV7-8 to TRBJ2-3; 7 bases line up with TRBD2. V was clipped by 5 bases and J by 8 bases; unmatched bases: 16. This CDR3 region has 16 residues. Germline CDR1 reads SGHVS; CDR2 reads FQNEAQ. The CDR3 is CASSIAGTMMTSTQYF. The CDR3 bases are TGTGCCAGCAGCATTGCCGGGACTATGATGACATCTACGCAGTATTTT.

This clone occurred a few times. The V call is TRBV6-1, the J call TRBJ1-3, with a weak D call TRBD1 (5 bases). The CDR3 is made up of 17 amino acids. Trimming cost V 1 base and J 3 bases, with 16 bases left between them. The germline CDR1 and CDR2 sequences are MNHNS and SASEGT. CDR3 in amino acids: CASSEVPQGLGGNTIYF. The CDR3 DNA follows: TGTGCCAGCAGTGAAGTTCCTCAGGGTCTTGGTGGAAACACCATATATTTT.